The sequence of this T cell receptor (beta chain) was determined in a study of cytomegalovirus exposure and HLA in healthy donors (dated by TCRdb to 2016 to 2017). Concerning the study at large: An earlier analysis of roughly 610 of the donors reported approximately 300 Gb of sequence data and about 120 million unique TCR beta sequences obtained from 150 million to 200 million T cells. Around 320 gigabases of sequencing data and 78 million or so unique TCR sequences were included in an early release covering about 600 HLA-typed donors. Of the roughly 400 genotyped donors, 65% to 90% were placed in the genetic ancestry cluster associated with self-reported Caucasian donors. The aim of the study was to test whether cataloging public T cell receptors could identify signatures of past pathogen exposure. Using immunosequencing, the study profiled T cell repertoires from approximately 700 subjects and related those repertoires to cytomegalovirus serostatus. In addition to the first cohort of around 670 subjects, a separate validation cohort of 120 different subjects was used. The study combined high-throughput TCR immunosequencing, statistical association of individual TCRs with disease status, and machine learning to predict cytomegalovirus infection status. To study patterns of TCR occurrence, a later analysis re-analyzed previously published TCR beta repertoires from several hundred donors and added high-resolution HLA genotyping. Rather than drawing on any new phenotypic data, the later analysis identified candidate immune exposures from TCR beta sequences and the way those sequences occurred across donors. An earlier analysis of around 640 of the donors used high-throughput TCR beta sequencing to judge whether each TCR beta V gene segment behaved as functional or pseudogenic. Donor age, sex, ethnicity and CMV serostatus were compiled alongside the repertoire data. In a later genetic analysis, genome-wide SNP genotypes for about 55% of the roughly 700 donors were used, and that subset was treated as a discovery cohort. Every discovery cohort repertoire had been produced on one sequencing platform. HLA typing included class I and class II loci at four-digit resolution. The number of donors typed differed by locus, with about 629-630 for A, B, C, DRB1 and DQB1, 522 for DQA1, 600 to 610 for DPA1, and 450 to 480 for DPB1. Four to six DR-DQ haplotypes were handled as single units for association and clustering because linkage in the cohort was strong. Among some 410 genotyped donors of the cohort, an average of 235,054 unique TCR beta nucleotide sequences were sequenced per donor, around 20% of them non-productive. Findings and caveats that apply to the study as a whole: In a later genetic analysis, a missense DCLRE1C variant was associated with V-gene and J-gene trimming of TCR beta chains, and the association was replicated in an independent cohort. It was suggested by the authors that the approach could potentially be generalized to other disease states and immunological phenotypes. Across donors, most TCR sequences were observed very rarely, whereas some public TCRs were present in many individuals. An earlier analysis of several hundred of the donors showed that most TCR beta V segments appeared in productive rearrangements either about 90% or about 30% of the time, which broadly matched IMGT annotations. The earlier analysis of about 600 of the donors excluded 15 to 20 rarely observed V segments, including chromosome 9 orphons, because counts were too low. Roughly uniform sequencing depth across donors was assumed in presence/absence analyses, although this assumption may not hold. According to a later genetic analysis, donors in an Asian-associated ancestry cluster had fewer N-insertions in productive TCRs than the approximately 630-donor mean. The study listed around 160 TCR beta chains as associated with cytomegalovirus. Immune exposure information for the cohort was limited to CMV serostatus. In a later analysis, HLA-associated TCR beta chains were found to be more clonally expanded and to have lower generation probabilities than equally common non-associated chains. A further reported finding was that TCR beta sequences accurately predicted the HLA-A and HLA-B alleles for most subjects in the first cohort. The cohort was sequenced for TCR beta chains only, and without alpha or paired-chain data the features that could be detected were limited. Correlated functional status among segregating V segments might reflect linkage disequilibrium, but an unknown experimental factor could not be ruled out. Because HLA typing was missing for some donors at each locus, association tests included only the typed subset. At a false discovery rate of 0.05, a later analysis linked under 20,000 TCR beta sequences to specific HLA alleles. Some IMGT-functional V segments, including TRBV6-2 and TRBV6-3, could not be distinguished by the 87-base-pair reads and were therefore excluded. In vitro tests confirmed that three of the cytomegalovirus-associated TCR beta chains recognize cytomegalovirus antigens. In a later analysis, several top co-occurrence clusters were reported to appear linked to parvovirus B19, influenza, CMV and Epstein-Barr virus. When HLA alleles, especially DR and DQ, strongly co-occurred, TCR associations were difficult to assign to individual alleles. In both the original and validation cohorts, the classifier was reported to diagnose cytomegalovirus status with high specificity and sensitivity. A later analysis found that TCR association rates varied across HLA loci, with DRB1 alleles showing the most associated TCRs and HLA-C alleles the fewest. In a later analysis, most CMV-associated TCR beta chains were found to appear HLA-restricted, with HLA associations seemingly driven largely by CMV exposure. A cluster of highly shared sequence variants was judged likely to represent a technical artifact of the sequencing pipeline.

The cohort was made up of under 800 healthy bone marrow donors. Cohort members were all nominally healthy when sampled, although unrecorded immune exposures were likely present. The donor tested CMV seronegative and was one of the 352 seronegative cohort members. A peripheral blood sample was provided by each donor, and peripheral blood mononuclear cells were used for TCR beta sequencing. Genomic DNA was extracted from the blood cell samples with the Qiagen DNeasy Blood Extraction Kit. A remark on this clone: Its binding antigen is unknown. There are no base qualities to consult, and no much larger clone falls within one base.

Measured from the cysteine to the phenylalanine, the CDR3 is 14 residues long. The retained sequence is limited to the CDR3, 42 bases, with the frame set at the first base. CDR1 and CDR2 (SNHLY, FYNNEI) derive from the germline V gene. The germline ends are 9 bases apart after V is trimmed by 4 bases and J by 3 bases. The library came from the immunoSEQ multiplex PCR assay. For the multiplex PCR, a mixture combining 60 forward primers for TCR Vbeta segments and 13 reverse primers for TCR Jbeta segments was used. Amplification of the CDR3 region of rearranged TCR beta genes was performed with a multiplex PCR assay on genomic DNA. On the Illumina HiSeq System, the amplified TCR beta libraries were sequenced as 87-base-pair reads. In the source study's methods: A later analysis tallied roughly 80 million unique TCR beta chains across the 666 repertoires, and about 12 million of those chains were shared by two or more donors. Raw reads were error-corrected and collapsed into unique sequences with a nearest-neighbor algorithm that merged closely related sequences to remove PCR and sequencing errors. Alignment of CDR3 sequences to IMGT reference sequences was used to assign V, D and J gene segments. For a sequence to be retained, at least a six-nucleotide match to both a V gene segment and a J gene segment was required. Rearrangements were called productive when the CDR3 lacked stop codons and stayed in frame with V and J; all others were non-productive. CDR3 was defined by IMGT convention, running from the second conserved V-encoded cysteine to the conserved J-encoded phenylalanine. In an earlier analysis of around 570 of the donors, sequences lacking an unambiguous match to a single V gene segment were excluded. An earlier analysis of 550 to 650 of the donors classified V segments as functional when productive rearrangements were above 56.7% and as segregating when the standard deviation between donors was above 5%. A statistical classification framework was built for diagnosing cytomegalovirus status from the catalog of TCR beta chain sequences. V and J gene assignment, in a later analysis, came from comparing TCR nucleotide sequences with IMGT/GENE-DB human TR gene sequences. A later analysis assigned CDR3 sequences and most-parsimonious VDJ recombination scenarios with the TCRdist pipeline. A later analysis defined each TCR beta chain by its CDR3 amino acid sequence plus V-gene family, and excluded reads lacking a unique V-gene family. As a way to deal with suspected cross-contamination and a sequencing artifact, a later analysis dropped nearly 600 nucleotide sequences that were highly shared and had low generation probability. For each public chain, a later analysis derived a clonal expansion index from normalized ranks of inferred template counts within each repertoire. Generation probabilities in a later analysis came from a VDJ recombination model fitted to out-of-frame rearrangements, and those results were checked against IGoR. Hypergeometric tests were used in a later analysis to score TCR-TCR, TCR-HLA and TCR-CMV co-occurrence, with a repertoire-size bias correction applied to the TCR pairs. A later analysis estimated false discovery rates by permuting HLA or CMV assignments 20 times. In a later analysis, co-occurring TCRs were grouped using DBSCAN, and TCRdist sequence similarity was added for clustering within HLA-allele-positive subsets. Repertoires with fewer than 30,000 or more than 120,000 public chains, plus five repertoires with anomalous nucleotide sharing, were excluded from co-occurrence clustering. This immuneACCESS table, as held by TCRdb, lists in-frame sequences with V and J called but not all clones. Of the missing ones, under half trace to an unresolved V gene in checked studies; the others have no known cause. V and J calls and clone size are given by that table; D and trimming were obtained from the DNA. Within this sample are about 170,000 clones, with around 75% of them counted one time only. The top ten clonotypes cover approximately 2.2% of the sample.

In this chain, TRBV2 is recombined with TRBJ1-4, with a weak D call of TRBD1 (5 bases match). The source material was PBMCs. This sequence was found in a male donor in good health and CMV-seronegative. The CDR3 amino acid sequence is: CASSVGRANEKLFF. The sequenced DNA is TGTGCCAGCAGTGTCGGCAGGGCTAATGAAAAACTGTTTTTT.